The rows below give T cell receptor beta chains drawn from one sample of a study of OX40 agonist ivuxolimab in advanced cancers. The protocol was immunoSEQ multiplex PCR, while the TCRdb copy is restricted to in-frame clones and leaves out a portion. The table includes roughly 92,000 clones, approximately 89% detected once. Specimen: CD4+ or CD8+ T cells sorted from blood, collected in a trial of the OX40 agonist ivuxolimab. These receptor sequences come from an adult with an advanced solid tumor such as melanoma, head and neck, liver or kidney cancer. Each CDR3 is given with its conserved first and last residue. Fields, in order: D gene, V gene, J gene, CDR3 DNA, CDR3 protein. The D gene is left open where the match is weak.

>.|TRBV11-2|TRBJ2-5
TGTGCCAGCAGGTTAGGGAGCGCCAGGTACCAAGAGACCCAGTACTTC
CASRLGSARYQETQYF
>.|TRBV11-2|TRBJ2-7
TGTGCCAGCAGCTTAGATCGTCGTAGGCAGTACTTC
CASSLDRRRQYF
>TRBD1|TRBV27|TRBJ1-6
TGTGCCAGCAGCCCCGGGACAGGTGAGGGTCCCCTCCACTTT
CASSPGTGEGPLHF
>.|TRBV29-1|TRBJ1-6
TGCAGCGCGGCGGGGGGCCCGAATTCACCCCTCCACTTT
CSAAGGPNSPLHF
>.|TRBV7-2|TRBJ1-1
TGTGCCAGCAGCTTAGTTCGGGGTGGGGGGACTGAAGCTTTCTTT
CASSLVRGGGTEAFF
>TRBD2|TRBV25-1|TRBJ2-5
TGTGCCAGCAGTCCCAGGACTAGCGAGGGGACCCAGTACTTC
CASSPRTSEGTQYF
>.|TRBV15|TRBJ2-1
TGTGCCACCAGCAGAGAAGGGGGGCAGTACAATGAGCAGTTCTTC
CATSREGGQYNEQFF
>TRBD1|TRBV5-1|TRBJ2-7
TGCGCCAGCAGCTCGACAGGGGAAGTCTACGAGCAGTACTTC
CASSSTGEVYEQYF
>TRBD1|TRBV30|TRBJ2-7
TGTGCCTGGAACGTTGGGACAGGGGGATGGCAGTACTTC
CAWNVGTGGWQYF
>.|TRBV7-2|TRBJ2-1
TGTGCCAGCAGCTTACTTGCCCTGCCGGTCGGCAATGAGCAGTTCTTC
CASSLLALPVGNEQFF
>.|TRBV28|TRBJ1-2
TGTGCCAGCAGCCTGGTAGGGGGTGGCTACACCTTC
CASSLVGGGYTF
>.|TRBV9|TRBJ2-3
TGTGCCAGCAGCGGACAGGTTACGAGCACAGATACGCAGTATTTT
CASSGQVTSTDTQYF
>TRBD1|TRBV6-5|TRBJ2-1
TGTGCCAGCAGTTACTCTCGCTCAGGGGGCACTAATGAGCAGTTCTTC
CASSYSRSGGTNEQFF
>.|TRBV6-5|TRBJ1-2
TGTGCCAGCAGTTATGTTGTACAGGGCGAGGGCTACACCTTC
CASSYVVQGEGYTF
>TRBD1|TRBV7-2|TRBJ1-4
TGTGCCAGCAGCAGCGGGACAGCCGAAAAACTGTTTTTT
CASSSGTAEKLFF
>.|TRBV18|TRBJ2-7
TGTGCCAGCTCACCACAGGGGTCCGAGCAGTACTTC
CASSPQGSEQYF
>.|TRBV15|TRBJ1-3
TGTGCCACCAGCAGAGAGGCAAGGGGTACTGGAAACACCATATATTTT
CATSREARGTGNTIYF